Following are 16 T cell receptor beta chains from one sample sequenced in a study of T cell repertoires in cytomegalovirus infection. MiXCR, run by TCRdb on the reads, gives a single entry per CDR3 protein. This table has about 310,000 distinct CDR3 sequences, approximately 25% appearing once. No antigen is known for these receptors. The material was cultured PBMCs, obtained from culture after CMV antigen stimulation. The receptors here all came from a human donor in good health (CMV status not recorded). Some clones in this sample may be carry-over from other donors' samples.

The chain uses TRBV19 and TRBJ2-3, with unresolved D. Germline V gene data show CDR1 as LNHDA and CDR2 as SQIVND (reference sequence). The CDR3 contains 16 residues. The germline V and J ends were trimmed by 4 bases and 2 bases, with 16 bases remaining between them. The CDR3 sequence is CASSTSRIRDTDTQYF. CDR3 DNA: TGTGCCAGTAGTACTTCTAGGATTAGAGACACAGATACGCAGTATTTT.

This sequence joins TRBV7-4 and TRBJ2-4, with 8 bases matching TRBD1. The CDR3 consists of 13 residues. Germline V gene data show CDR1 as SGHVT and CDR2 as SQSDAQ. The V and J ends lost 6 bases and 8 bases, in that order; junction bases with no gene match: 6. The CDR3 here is CASSKDRVDIQYF. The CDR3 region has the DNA TGTGCCAGCAGTAAGGACAGGGTGGACATTCAGTACTTC.

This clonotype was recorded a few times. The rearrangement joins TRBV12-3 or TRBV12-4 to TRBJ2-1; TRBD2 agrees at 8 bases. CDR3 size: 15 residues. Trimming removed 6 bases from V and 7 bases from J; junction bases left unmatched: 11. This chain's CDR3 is CASSPFTGGGNEQFF. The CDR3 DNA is TGTGCCAGCAGCCCTTTTACGGGAGGGGGGAATGAGCAGTTCTTC.

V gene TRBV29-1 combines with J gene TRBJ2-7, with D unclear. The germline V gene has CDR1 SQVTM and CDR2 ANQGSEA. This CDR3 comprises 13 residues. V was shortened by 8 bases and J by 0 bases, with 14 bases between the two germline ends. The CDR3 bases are TGCAGCTTCTTGGTACCCGACTCCTACGAGCAGTACTTC. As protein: CSFLVPDSYEQYF.

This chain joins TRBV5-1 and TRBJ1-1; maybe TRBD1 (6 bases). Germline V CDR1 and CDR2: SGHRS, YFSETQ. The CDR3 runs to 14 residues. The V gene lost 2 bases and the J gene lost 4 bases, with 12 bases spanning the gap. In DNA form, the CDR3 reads TGCGCCAGCAGCTTTGGGGGGCCCTCCACTGAAGCTTTCTTT. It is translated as CASSFGGPSTEAFF.

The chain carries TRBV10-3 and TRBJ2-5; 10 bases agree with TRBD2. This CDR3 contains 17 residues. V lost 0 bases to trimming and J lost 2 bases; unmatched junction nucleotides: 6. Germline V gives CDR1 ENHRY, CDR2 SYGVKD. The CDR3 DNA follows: TGTGCCATCAGTGAGTCACCGGGACTAGCGTCACAAGAGACCCAGTACTTC. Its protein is CAISESPGLASQETQYF.

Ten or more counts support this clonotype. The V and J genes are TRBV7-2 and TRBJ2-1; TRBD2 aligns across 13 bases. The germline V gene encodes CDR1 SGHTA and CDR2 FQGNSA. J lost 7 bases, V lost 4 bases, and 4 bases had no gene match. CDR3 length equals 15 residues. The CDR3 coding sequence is TGTGCCAGCAGCTCGTGGACTAGCGGGAGTAATGAGCAGTTCTTC. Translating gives CASSSWTSGSNEQFF.

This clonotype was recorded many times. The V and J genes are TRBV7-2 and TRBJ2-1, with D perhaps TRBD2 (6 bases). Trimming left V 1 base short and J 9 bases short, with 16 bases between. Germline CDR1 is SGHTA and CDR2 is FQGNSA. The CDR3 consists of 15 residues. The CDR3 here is CASSLVSGARAEQFF. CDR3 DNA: TGTGCCAGCAGCTTAGTTTCGGGAGCGAGGGCTGAGCAGTTCTTC.

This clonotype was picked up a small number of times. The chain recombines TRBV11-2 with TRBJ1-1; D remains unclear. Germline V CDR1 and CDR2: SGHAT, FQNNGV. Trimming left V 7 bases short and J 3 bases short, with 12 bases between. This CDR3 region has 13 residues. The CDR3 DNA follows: TGTGCCAGCACAGGTTACCCGGACACTGAAGCTTTCTTT. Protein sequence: CASTGYPDTEAFF.

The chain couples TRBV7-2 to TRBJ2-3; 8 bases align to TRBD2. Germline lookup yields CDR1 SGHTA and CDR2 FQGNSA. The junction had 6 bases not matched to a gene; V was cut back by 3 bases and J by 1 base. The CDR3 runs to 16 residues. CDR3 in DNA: TGTGCCAGCAGCTTCTCAAGCGGGAGTGGCACAGATACGCAGTATTTT. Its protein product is CASSFSSGSGTDTQYF.

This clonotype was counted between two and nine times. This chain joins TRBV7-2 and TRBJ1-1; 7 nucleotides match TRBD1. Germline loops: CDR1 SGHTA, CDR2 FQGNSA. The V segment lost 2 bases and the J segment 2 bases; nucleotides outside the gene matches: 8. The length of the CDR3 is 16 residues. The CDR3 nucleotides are TGTGCCAGCAGCTTACCACCCCAGGGGGTAAACACTGAAGCTTTCTTT. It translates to CASSLPPQGVNTEAFF.

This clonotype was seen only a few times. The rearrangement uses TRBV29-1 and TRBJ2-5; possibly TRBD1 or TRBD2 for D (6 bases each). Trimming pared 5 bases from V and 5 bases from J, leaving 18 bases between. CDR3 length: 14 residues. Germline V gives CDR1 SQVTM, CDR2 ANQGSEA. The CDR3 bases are TGCAGCGTTAAGGTTGGGGGGCTAGAGGAGACCCAGTACTTC. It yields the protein CSVKVGGLEETQYF.

Here the CDR3 DNA reads TGTGCCAGCACCCAGACACCTTTCAATGAAAAACTGTTTTTT. This gives the protein CASTQTPFNEKLFF. V and J are TRBV28 and TRBJ1-4; D is ambiguous. CDR3 size: 14 residues. Germline CDR1 reads MDHEN; CDR2 reads SYDVKM. Trimming cost V 7 bases and J 5 bases, with 14 bases left between them. The whole variable domain, remainder taken from reference TRBV28 and TRBJ1-4, is DVKVTQSSRYLVKRTGEKVFLECVQDMDHENMFWYRQDPGLGLRLIYFSYDVKMKEKGDIPEGYSVSREKKERFSLILESASTNQTSMYLCASTQTPFNEKLFFGSGTQLSVL.

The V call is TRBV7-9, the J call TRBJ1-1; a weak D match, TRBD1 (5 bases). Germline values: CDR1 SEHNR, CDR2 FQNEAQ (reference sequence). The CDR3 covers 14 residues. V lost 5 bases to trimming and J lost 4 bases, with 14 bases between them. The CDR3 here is CASSPGPGVTEAFF. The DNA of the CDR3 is TGTGCCAGCAGCCCGGGACCGGGGGTCACTGAAGCTTTCTTT.

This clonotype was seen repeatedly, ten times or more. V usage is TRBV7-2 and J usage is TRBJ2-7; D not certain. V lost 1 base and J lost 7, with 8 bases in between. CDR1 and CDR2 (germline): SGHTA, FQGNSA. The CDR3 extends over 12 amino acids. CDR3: CASSLVVREQYF. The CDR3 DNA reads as TGTGCCAGCAGCTTAGTGGTGAGGGAGCAGTACTTC.

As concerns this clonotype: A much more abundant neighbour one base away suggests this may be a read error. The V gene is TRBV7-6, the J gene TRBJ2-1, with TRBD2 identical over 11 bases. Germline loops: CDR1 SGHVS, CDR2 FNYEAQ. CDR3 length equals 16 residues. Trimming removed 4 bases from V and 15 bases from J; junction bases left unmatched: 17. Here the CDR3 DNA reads TGTGCCAGCAGCTACTTGGGGGAACTAGCGGGAGAAGGGCCGTTCTTC. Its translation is CASSYLGELAGEGPFF. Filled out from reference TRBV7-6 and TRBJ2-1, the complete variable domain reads GAGVSQSPRYKVTKRGQDVALRCDPISGHVSLYWYRQALGQGPEFLTYFNYEAQQDKSGLPNDRFSAERPEGSISTLTIQRTEQRDSAMYRCASSYLGELAGEGPFFGPGTRLTVL.